This T cell receptor beta chain is from a study of glioma-infiltrating T cells after dendritic cell vaccination (dated by TCRdb to the mid-2010s). Concerning the study at large: A cohort of roughly 15 glioblastoma patients from Phase I and II dendritic cell vaccination trials was included, of whom 9 were newly diagnosed and 6 had recurrent disease. Between the early 2000s and the early 2010s, the patients were given dendritic cell vaccination pulsed with autologous tumor lysate. To make the vaccine, monocyte-derived dendritic cells were cultured for 6 to 7 days with IL-4 and GM-CSF and then pulsed overnight with autologous tumor lysate. Patients received three intradermal dendritic cell vaccine injections at biweekly intervals in the arm below the axilla. Deep sequencing of TCR beta CDR3 regions was used to quantify tumor-infiltrating lymphocyte content and compare tumor and blood repertoires in dendritic cell-vaccinated glioblastoma patients. Survival after dendritic cell vaccination was correlated with TCR sequencing metrics such as TIL content and the overlap between tumor and blood repertoires. What the study reported, not specific to this receptor: The TCR overlap response model with three groups was called speculative and said to need prospective validation. TCR clonality showed no direct relationship with survival, which suggests that a diverse polyclonal response may matter. Higher estimated pretreatment TIL content predicted longer time to progression and overall survival after dendritic cell vaccination. The cohort was small and heterogeneous, only a few patients had full blood and tumor sets, and even fewer had initial-recurrent tumor pairs.

TCRB CDR3 regions were amplified from approximately 2 ug genomic DNA, or all available DNA if less, using the immunoSEQ assay. For multiplex PCR, 60 forward primers for TCR V beta segments and 13 reverse primers for J beta segments were used. Synthetic control templates were spiked into each sample at limiting dilution to estimate reads per starting template. Reads of 87 bp were generated by sequencing on the Illumina HiSeq System. Under the source paper's analysis protocol: PCR and sequencing errors were removed by a nearest neighbor algorithm that merged closely related sequences. TCR overlap was measured as the percentage of unique tumor TCR beta sequences that were also present in the peripheral blood of the same patient. TCRdb carries this immuneACCESS record with in-frame sequences only. Its versions omit some clonotypes, under half of them owing to an unresolved V gene in the studies checked, with the rest unexplained. V, J and clone size were drawn from that table, and D and trimming were deduced from the DNA. The sample contains 20,000 to 30,000 clones, over 85% of them found a single time. The ten largest clonotypes hold around 2.9% of the sample.

Reading the label with the study, this specimen's time point is: after dendritic cell vaccination, including at tumor progression/relapse. Patients were selected on the basis of adequate residual fresh-frozen tumor tissue and more than two years of available survival data. Molecular status otherwise varied across the glioblastoma patients, but none of them carried an isocitrate dehydrogenase mutation. PBMC were collected before vaccination, two weeks after the third vaccination, and at tumor progression if tumor progression occurred. The Qiagen DNeasy Blood extraction Kit was used to extract genomic DNA. Deletion took 9 bases off V and 8 bases off J, with a span of 13 bases between the germline ends. Inclusive of the bounding cysteine and phenylalanine, the CDR3 is 11 residues long. Kept here is only the CDR3 DNA, which spans 33 bases and is read in frame from base 1. The germline V gene yields SNHLY for CDR1 and FYNNEI for CDR2.

Regarding this clone: Its antigen is currently not known. One base away there is no much larger clone; base qualities are not given.

This receptor was obtained from a human donor with glioblastoma. The input for sequencing was blood, taken after dendritic cell vaccination. The V and J segments used are TRBV2 and TRBJ1-1; the D gene remains uncertain. The CDR3 reads CARNEGAEAFF. The DNA sequence follows: TGTGCCAGAAACGAGGGCGCCGAAGCTTTCTTT.